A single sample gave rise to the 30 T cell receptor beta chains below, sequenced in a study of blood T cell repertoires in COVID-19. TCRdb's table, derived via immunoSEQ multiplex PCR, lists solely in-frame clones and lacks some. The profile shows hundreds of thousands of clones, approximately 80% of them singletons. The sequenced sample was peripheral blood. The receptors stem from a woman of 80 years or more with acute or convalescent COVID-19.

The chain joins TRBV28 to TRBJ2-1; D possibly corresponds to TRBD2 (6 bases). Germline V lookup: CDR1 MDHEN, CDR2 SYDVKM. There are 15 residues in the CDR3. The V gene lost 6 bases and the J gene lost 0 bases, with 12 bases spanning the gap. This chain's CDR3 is CASRSGTGSYNEQFF. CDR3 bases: TGTGCCAGCAGATCCGGGACTGGCTCCTACAATGAGCAGTTCTTC.

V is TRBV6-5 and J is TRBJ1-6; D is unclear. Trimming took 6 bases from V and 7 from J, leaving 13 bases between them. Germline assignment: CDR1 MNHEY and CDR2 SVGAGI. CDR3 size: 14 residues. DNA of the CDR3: TGTGCCAGCAGAGCGGGAGAAGGCAATTCACCCCTCCACTTT. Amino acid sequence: CASRAGEGNSPLHF.

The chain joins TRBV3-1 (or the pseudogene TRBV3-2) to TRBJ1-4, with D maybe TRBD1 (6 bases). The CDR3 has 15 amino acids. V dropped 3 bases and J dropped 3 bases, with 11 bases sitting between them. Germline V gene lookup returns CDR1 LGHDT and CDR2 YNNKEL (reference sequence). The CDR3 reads CASSHGDIPNEKLFF. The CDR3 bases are TGTGCCAGCAGCCATGGGGACATCCCTAATGAAAAACTGTTTTTT.

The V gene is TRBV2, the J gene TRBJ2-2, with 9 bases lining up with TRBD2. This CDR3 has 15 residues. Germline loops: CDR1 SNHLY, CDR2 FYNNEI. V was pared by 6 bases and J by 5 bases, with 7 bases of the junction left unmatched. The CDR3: CASSVGLAGTGELFF. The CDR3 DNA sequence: TGTGCCAGCAGCGTGGGGCTAGCGGGGACCGGGGAGCTGTTTTTT.

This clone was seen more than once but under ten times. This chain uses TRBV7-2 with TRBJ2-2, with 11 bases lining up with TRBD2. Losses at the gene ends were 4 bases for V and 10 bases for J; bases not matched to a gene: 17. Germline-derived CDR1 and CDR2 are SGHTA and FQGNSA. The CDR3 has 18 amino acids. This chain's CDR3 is CASSYGRLAGRIREELFF. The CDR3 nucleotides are TGTGCCAGCAGCTACGGTCGACTAGCGGGAAGGATTAGGGAGGAGCTGTTTTTT.

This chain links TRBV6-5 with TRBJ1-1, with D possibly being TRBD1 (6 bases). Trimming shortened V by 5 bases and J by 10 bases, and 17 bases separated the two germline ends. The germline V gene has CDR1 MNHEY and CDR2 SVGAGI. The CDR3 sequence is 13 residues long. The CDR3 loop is CASSTRNRERAFF. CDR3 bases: TGTGCCAGCAGTACCCGTAACAGGGAGCGAGCTTTCTTT.

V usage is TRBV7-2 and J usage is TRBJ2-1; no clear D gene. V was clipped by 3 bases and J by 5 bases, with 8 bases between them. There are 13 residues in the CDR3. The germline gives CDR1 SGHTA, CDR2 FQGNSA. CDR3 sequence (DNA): TGTGCCAGCAGCTTCGGTATTAACAATGAGCAGTTCTTC. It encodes CASSFGINNEQFF.

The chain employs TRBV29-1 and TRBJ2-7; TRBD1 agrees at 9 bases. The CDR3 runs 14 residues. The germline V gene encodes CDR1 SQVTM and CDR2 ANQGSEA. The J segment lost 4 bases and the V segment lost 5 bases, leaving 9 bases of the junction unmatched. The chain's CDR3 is CSVNRPGQGYEQYF. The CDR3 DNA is TGCAGCGTTAACCGACCGGGACAGGGTTACGAGCAGTACTTC.

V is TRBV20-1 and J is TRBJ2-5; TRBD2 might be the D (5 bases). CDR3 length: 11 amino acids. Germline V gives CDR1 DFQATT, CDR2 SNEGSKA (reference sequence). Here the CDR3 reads CGKRFQETQYF. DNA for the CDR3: TGCGGAAAGCGGTTCCAAGAGACCCAGTACTTC.

CDR3: CASSQDPKISYYTF. CDR3 DNA sequence: TGTGCCAGCAGCCAAGATCCTAAAATTAGTTACTACACCTTC. V gene TRBV3-1 (or the pseudogene TRBV3-2) combines with J gene TRBJ1-2; D ambiguous. This CDR3 is 14 amino acids long. V was cut by 0 bases and J by 10 bases, with 15 bases left in between. Germline CDR1 and CDR2: LGHDT and YNNKEL (reference sequence).

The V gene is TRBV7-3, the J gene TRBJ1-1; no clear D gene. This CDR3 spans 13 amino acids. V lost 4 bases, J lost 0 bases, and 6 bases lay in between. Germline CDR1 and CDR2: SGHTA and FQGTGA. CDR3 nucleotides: TGTGCCAGCAGCTCAAACATGAACACTGAAGCTTTCTTT. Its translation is CASSSNMNTEAFF.

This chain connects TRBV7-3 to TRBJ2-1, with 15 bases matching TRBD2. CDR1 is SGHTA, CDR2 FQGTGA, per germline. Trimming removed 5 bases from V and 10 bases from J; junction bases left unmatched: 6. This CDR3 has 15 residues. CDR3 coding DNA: TGTGCCAGCAGCCCGAGGACTAGCGGGGGGGCCGAGCAGTTCTTC. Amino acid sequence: CASSPRTSGGAEQFF.

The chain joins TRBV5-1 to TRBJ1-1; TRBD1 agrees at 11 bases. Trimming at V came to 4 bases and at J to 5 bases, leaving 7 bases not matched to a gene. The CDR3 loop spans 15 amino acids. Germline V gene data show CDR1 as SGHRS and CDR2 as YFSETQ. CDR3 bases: TGCGCCAGCAGCAAAGGGACAGGGGGATGGACTGAAGCTTTCTTT. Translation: CASSKGTGGWTEAFF.

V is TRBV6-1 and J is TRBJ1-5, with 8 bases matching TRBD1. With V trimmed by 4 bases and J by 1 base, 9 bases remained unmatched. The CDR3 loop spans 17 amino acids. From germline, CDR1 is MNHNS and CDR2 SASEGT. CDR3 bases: TGTGCCAGCAGTGGTGACTTTGGACAGGGAAGCAATCAGCCCCAGCATTTT. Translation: CASSGDFGQGSNQPQHF.

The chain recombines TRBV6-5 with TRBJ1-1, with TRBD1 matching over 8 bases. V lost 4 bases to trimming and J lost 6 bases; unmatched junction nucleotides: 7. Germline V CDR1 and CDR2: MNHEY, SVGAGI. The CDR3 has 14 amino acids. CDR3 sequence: CASSFGQGEAEAFF. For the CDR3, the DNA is TGTGCCAGCAGTTTCGGACAGGGAGAGGCTGAAGCTTTCTTT.

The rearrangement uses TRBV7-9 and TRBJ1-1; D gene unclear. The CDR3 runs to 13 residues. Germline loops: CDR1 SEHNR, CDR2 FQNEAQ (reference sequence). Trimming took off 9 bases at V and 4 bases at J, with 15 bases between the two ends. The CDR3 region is CASLPLGGTEAFF. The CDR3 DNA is TGTGCCAGTCTTCCCCTTGGCGGCACTGAAGCTTTCTTT.

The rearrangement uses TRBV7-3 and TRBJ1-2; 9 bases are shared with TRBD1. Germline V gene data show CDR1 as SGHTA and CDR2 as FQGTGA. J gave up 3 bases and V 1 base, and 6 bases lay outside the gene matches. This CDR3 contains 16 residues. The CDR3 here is CASSLIPTGGDYGYTF. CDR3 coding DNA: TGTGCCAGCAGCTTAATCCCCACAGGGGGCGACTATGGCTACACCTTC.

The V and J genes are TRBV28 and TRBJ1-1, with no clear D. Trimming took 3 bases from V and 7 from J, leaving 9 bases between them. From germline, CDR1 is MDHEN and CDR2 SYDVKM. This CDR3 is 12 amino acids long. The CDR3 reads CASSFAPGEAFF. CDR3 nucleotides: TGTGCCAGCAGTTTCGCCCCGGGTGAAGCTTTCTTT.

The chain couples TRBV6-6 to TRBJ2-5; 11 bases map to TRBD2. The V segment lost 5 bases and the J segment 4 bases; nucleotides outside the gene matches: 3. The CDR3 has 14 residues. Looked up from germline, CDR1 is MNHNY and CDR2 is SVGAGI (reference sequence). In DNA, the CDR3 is TGTGCCAGCAGTCGGCTAGCGGGAGGAGAGACCCAGTACTTC. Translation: CASSRLAGGETQYF.

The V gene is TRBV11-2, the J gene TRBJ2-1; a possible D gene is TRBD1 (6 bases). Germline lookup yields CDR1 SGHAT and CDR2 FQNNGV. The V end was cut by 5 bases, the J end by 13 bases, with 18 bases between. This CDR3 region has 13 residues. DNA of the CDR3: TGTGCCAGCAGCCAAACAGGGAGCAGGGGACAGTTCTTC. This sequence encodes CASSQTGSRGQFF.

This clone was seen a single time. This chain's CDR3 is CASSLEGRVRSEQFF. The CDR3 DNA reads as TGCGCCAGCAGCTTGGAGGGCAGGGTGCGGAGTGAGCAGTTCTTC. J is TRBJ2-1 and V is TRBV5-1; tentatively, D is TRBD1 (5 bases). The CDR3 is made up of 15 amino acids. Germline lookup yields CDR1 SGHRS and CDR2 YFSETQ. V lost 0 bases and J 9 bases, leaving 16 bases between the germline ends.

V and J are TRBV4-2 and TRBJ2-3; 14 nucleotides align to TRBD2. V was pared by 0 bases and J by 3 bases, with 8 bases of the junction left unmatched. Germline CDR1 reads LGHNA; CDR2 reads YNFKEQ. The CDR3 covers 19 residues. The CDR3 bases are TGTGCCAGCAGCCAAGATCCTTCGGGACTAGCGGGGGTAACAGATACGCAGTATTTT. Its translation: CASSQDPSGLAGVTDTQYF.

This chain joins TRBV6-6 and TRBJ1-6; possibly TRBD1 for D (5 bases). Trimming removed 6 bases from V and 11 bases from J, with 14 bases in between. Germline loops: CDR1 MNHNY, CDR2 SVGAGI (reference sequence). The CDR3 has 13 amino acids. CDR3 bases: TGTGCCAGCAGCTTAGGGCCCAGGGCACCCCTCCACTTT. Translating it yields CASSLGPRAPLHF.

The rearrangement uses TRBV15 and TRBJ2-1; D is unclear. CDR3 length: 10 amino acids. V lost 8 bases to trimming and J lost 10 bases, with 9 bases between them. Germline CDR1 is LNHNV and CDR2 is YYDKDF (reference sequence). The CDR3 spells CATDHSEQFF. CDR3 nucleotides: TGTGCCACCGATCACTCCGAGCAGTTCTTC.

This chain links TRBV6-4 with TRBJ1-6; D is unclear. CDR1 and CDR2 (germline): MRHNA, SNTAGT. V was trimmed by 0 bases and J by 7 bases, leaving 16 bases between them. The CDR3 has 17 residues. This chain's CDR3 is CASSDSMLLTENSPLHF. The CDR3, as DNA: TGTGCCAGCAGTGACTCTATGCTCCTAACGGAGAATTCACCCCTCCACTTT.

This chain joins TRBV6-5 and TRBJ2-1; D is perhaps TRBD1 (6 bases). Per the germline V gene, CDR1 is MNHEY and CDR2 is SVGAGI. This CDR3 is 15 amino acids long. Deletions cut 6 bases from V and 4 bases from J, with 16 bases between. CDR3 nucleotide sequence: TGTGCCAGCAGGGGGGCCGGGCCGTTTTACAATGAGCAGTTCTTC. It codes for CASRGAGPFYNEQFF.

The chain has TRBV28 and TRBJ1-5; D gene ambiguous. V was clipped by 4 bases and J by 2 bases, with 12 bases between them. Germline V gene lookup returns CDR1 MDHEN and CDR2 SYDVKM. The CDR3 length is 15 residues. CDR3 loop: CASSWSGIGNQPQHF. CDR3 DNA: TGTGCCAGCAGTTGGTCCGGTATAGGCAATCAGCCCCAGCATTTT.

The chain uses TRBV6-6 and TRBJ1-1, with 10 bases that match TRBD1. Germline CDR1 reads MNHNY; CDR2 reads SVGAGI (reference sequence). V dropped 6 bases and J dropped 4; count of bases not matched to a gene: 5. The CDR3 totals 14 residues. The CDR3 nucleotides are TGTGCCAGCAGCCCGACAGGGGGCGGCACTGAAGCTTTCTTT. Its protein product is CASSPTGGGTEAFF.

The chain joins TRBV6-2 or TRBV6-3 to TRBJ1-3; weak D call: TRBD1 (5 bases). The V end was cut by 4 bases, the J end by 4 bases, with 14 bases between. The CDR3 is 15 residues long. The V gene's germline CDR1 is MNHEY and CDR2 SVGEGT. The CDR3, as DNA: TGTGCCAGCAGTTCGACAGTTCCCCGAGGAAACACCATATATTTT. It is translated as CASSSTVPRGNTIYF.

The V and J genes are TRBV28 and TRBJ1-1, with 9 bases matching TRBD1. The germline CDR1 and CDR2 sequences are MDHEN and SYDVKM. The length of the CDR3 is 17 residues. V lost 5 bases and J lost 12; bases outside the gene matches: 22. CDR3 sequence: CASSPVTGGGGYRRSFF. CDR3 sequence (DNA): TGTGCCAGCAGTCCGGTCACAGGGGGCGGGGGGTACCGTCGGTCTTTCTTT.